This T cell receptor beta chain was recorded in a study of cytomegalovirus exposure and HLA in healthy donors. Amplification used 60 Vbeta primers and 13 Jbeta primers. The authors' processing: A follow-up analysis tallied 86 million or so unique TCR beta chains, approximately 11 million shared. Data came from immunoSEQ multiplex PCR; TCRdb stores just in-frame clones and leaves some out. V, J and clone size are taken as reported in that table, and D and trimming were inferred from the DNA itself. The repertoire has roughly 120,000 clones, 70% to 80% of them found once; the top ten carry less than 2%. Whole-study findings and limits: Among TCR beta chains, those listed as cytomegalovirus-associated numbered more than 150. As confirmed in vitro, three CMV-associated chains were specific for CMV antigens.

Details on this clone: Its antigen is undetermined.

Looked up from germline, CDR1 is MGHRA and CDR2 is YSYEKL. Trimming at V came to 1 base and at J to 0 bases, leaving 4 bases not matched to a gene. The CDR3 runs 16 residues. This TCR was sampled from a man aged 50 to 60 in good health and CMV-seronegative. The source material was PBMCs. The rearrangement joins TRBV4-1 to TRBJ1-1; 8 positions agree with TRBD1. This CDR3 is CASSQGTGFMNTEAFF. The DNA for the CDR3 is TGCGCCAGCAGCCAAGGGACAGGGTTCATGAACACTGAAGCTTTCTTT.